This is a list of T cell receptor beta chains from one sample in a study of T cell clones after liver transplantation. The method was immunoSEQ multiplex PCR; TCRdb's version includes in-frame clones alone and lacks a portion of them. The sample lists about 74,000 clones, around 80% seen once, with about 0.6% in the top ten. The sample here was CD4+ T cells from blood, taken before liver transplant. The receptors were sampled from a human donor who received a liver transplant. Both conserved end residues are part of each CDR3. A D gene is named only where the DNA matches it firmly. Size values are once, few and many counts, or a class for expanded clones, and some rows have none.

J: TRBJ1-4
V: TRBV28
length: 13
size: .
D: .
DNA: TGTGCCAGCAGTGGTGGCCCGGATGAAAAACTGTTTTTT
CDR3: CASSGGPDEKLFF

J: TRBJ1-2
V: TRBV28
length: 13
size: .
D: TRBD1
DNA: TGTGCCAGCAGGGGACAGGGGACGAATGGCTACACCTTC
CDR3: CASRGQGTNGYTF

J: TRBJ2-1
V: TRBV5-1
length: 19
size: .
D: TRBD2
DNA: TGCGCCAGCAGCTTGGGCGGGGGGCTAGCGGGGAGCTCCTACAATGAGCAGTTCTTC
CDR3: CASSLGGGLAGSSYNEQFF

J: TRBJ2-7
V: TRBV5-1
length: 15
size: .
D: TRBD1
DNA: TGCGCCAGCAGCAGCGCCGGGACAGGAATCTACGAGCAGTACTTC
CDR3: CASSSAGTGIYEQYF

J: TRBJ1-1
V: TRBV18
length: 14
size: .
D: .
DNA: TGTGCCAGCTCACCACGCCAAGGAGGCACTGAAGCTTTCTTT
CDR3: CASSPRQGGTEAFF

J: TRBJ2-7
V: TRBV11-1
length: 13
size: .
D: .
DNA: TGTGCCAGCAGCCATAACAGGGAAGGGGAGCAGTACTTC
CDR3: CASSHNREGEQYF

J: TRBJ2-7
V: TRBV11-1
length: 13
size: once
D: .
DNA: TGTGCCAGCAGCACCGGACGATACTACGAGCAGTACTTC
CDR3: CASSTGRYYEQYF

J: TRBJ2-7
V: TRBV25-1
length: 15
size: .
D: TRBD2
DNA: TGTGCCAGCAGTGTGATTAGCGGGAGTTCCGTCGAGCAGTACTTC
CDR3: CASSVISGSSVEQYF

J: TRBJ2-1
V: TRBV7-9
length: 16
size: .
D: TRBD2
DNA: TGTGCCAGCAGCCCGACTAGCCCAAACTCCTACAATGAGCAGTTCTTC
CDR3: CASSPTSPNSYNEQFF

J: TRBJ2-2
V: TRBV7-9
length: 13
size: .
D: .
DNA: TGTGCCAGCAGCCCCGGGACATTCGCGGAGCTGTTTTTT
CDR3: CASSPGTFAELFF

J: TRBJ2-1
V: TRBV5-1
length: 16
size: .
D: TRBD2
DNA: TGCGCCAGTGGACTAGCGGGAGACGGGTCCTACAATGAGCAGTTCTTC
CDR3: CASGLAGDGSYNEQFF

J: TRBJ1-1
V: TRBV7-2
length: 14
size: .
D: .
DNA: TGTGCCAGCAGCCAACAGGGAGGACGCGCTGAAGCTTTCTTT
CDR3: CASSQQGGRAEAFF

J: TRBJ1-3
V: TRBV9
length: 12
size: .
D: .
DNA: TGTGCCAGCAGCGTAGAGGGGAACACCATATATTTT
CDR3: CASSVEGNTIYF

J: TRBJ2-3
V: TRBV29-1
length: 15
size: .
D: TRBD1
DNA: TGCAGCGTTGACAGGGGGCCCTACTCCACAGATACGCAGTATTTT
CDR3: CSVDRGPYSTDTQYF

J: TRBJ2-3
V: TRBV30
length: 15
size: .
D: TRBD2
DNA: TGTGCCTGCCACCCCAGGGAGGGGACGGCAGATACGCAGTATTTT
CDR3: CACHPREGTADTQYF

J: TRBJ1-2
V: TRBV7-3
length: 14
size: .
D: TRBD1
DNA: TGTGCCAGCAGATTGGACAGGGGTAACTATGGCTACACCTTC
CDR3: CASRLDRGNYGYTF

J: TRBJ2-7
V: TRBV29-1
length: 12
size: once
D: .
DNA: TGCAGCGTTGGTCTGTCCTCCTACGAGCAGTACTTC
CDR3: CSVGLSSYEQYF

J: TRBJ2-1
V: TRBV25-1
length: 13
size: once
D: .
DNA: TGTGCCAGCAGGGGGACCGTTTACAATGAGCTGTTCTTC
CDR3: CASRGTVYNELFF

J: TRBJ1-2
V: TRBV19
length: 12
size: few
D: .
DNA: TGTGCCAGTATGTCACAGGGAAATGGCTACACCTTC
CDR3: CASMSQGNGYTF

J: TRBJ2-3
V: TRBV4-1
length: 14
size: few
D: TRBD1
DNA: TGCGCCAGCAGCCACGGGACAGGGGTAGATACGCAGTATTTT
CDR3: CASSHGTGVDTQYF

J: TRBJ2-3
V: TRBV5-1
length: 16
size: .
D: TRBD1
DNA: TGCGCCAGCAGCTCCTTGACAGGGGGGGGCACAGATACGCAGTATTTT
CDR3: CASSSLTGGGTDTQYF

J: TRBJ2-3
V: TRBV19
length: 13
size: .
D: .
DNA: TGTGCCAGTAAGCCCCAAGGAGCAGATACGCAGTATTTT
CDR3: CASKPQGADTQYF

J: TRBJ1-4
V: TRBV4-1
length: 19
size: .
D: TRBD1
DNA: TGCGCCAGCAGCCACCCGGAACAGGGGATCGACAGATATAATGAAAAACTGTTTTTT
CDR3: CASSHPEQGIDRYNEKLFF

J: TRBJ1-2
V: TRBV18
length: 12
size: few
D: .
DNA: TGTGCCAGCTCACCCGCGGGGGATGGCTACACCTTC
CDR3: CASSPAGDGYTF

J: TRBJ2-5
V: TRBV5-1
length: 14
size: .
D: .
DNA: TGCGCCAGCAGCTGGCGAGGGAGGAGCGAGACCCAGTACTTC
CDR3: CASSWRGRSETQYF

J: TRBJ1-2
V: TRBV6-1
length: 11
size: few
D: .
DNA: TGTGCCAGCGGACGGACCTATGGCTACACCTTC
CDR3: CASGRTYGYTF

J: TRBJ1-4
V: TRBV19
length: 17
size: .
D: .
DNA: TGTGCCAGTTCTCGGTCGGCGGGATACCGTAATAATGAAAAACTGTTTTTT
CDR3: CASSRSAGYRNNEKLFF

J: TRBJ1-1
V: TRBV28
length: 15
size: .
D: .
DNA: TGTGCCAGCAGTTTAACCGGGACGGTGAACACTGAAGCTTTCTTT
CDR3: CASSLTGTVNTEAFF

J: TRBJ1-5
V: TRBV7-6
length: 16
size: .
D: .
DNA: TGTGCCAGCAGCTCACAACAAGGGGCTCGGGGTCAGCCCCAGCATTTT
CDR3: CASSSQQGARGQPQHF

J: TRBJ2-2
V: TRBV28
length: 14
size: .
D: TRBD2
DNA: TGTGCCAGCAGTTTATGGAGCGGGAGGGGGGAGCTGTTTTTT
CDR3: CASSLWSGRGELFF

J: TRBJ2-4
V: TRBV4-2
length: 14
size: .
D: TRBD2
DNA: TGTGCCAGCAGCCAAGATCGGGCTAGCGGATTCCCGTACTTC
CDR3: CASSQDRASGFPYF

J: TRBJ2-5
V: TRBV18
length: 12
size: .
D: .
DNA: TGTGCCAGCTCACGAGGAGGAGAGACCCAGTACTTC
CDR3: CASSRGGETQYF

J: TRBJ2-7
V: TRBV6-5
length: 12
size: .
D: .
DNA: TGTGCCAGCAGAGGGATTGAATACGAGCAGTACTTC
CDR3: CASRGIEYEQYF

J: TRBJ1-5
V: TRBV20-1
length: 10
size: .
D: .
DNA: TGCAGTGCCGGTTATCAGCCCCAGCATTTT
CDR3: CSAGYQPQHF

J: TRBJ2-3
V: TRBV7-9
length: 15
size: .
D: .
DNA: TGTGCCACCCTTAGGGGGGTCCTTAGCACAGATACGCAGTATTTT
CDR3: CATLRGVLSTDTQYF

J: TRBJ2-1
V: TRBV10-2
length: 19
size: .
D: TRBD2
DNA: TGCGCCAGCAGTGATTCGGGACTAGCGGCCGATCGGGGCTACAATGAGCAGTTCTTC
CDR3: CASSDSGLAADRGYNEQFF

J: TRBJ2-7
V: TRBV7-3
length: 13
size: .
D: .
DNA: TGTGCCAGCAGCGTAGGGAAAGGGTACGAGCAGTACTTC
CDR3: CASSVGKGYEQYF

J: TRBJ2-7
V: TRBV11-2
length: 14
size: .
D: .
DNA: TGTGCCAGCAGACCCATTAGGGGCTCCTACGAGCAGTACTTC
CDR3: CASRPIRGSYEQYF

J: TRBJ1-2
V: TRBV5-1
length: 17
size: .
D: TRBD1
DNA: TGCGCCAGCAGCTTGGTTGGTGTGGAGGGGGCGGGATATGGCTACACCTTC
CDR3: CASSLVGVEGAGYGYTF

J: TRBJ1-2
V: TRBV6-5
length: 12
size: .
D: .
DNA: TGTGCCAGCAGTCAGCAGGGAACTGGCTACACCTTC
CDR3: CASSQQGTGYTF

J: TRBJ2-7
V: TRBV28
length: 14
size: .
D: .
DNA: TGTGCCAGCAGTTTTCAGGGGCTCACCTACGAGCAGTACTTC
CDR3: CASSFQGLTYEQYF

J: TRBJ2-1
V: TRBV7-8
length: 13
size: .
D: TRBD2
DNA: TGTGCCAGCAGCTCCGGCGCGAGGACTAGCACCCTCTTC
CDR3: CASSSGARTSTLF

J: TRBJ2-2
V: TRBV5-1
length: 17
size: .
D: TRBD1
DNA: TGCGCCAGCAGACGAGCCGTTGGACAGGGGAGCGGCGGGGAGCTGTTTTTT
CDR3: CASRRAVGQGSGGELFF

J: TRBJ2-1
V: TRBV7-9
length: 16
size: few
D: TRBD2
DNA: TGTGCCAGCAGCTGGGGACTAGCGGTAACCTACAATGAGCAGTTCTTC
CDR3: CASSWGLAVTYNEQFF

J: TRBJ1-2
V: TRBV4-1
length: 15
size: .
D: .
DNA: TGCGCCAGCAGCCAAGATAGGCGGCAGGGCCGTGGCTACACCTTC
CDR3: CASSQDRRQGRGYTF

J: TRBJ2-3
V: TRBV7-3
length: 16
size: .
D: TRBD2
DNA: TGTGCCAGCAGTGCTCTAGCGGGGTCGGGGACAGATACGCAGTATTTT
CDR3: CASSALAGSGTDTQYF

J: TRBJ2-2
V: TRBV5-4
length: 12
size: .
D: .
DNA: TGTGCCAGCAGCTTGGAAGTCGGGGAGCTGTTTTTT
CDR3: CASSLEVGELFF

J: TRBJ2-7
V: TRBV6-1
length: 13
size: .
D: TRBD1
DNA: TGTGCCAGCAGTCGGGACAGGCGCCACGAGCAGTACTTC
CDR3: CASSRDRRHEQYF

J: TRBJ1-4
V: TRBV28
length: 13
size: .
D: .
DNA: TGTGCCAGCAGTCCCCGGGGGCGCTTAGTCCTGTTTTTT
CDR3: CASSPRGRLVLFF

J: TRBJ1-1
V: TRBV7-7
length: 13
size: .
D: .
DNA: TGTGCTAGCAGCCCCGGGAGGAACACTGAAGCTTTCTTT
CDR3: CASSPGRNTEAFF

J: TRBJ2-2
V: TRBV5-1
length: 18
size: .
D: .
DNA: TGCGCCAGCAGCTTGGCCGTCGTGGCGCAAGGAATCACCGGGGAGCTGTTTTTT
CDR3: CASSLAVVAQGITGELFF

J: TRBJ1-1
V: TRBV5-6
length: 15
size: few
D: TRBD1
DNA: TGTGCCAGCAGCACCCTACAGGGGGGAGGCACTGAAGCTTTCTTT
CDR3: CASSTLQGGGTEAFF

J: TRBJ2-3
V: TRBV28
length: 14
size: once
D: .
DNA: TGTGCCAGCCAGCTGGGGGGCGCGTGGGATACGCAGTATTTT
CDR3: CASQLGGAWDTQYF

J: TRBJ1-1
V: TRBV28
length: 12
size: few
D: .
DNA: TGTGCCAGCAGTTTAGTCGCCAGTGAAGCTTTCTTT
CDR3: CASSLVASEAFF